Below, 14 T cell receptor beta chains from the same sample are listed, as sequenced in a study of molecular identifiers for immune sequencing clone quantification. TCRdb redid the calling of the PCR reads with MiXCR, one entry per CDR3 protein. This sample carries approximately 550,000 distinct CDR3 sequences, about a fifth of them seen once, and the ten largest clones take about 0.8%. The specimen was naive CD8+ T cells from blood, with Jurkat cell RNA spiked in. Subset given: FACS-sorted CD8+CD4-CCR7+CD45RA+ naive T cells. The receptors were gathered from a human donor in good health. Some libraries in this study had Jurkat cell RNA spiked in.

This clonotype was recorded many times. The chain uses TRBV15 and TRBJ1-1; possible D gene TRBD1, 5 bases. Germline V gene sequence: CDR1 LNHNV, CDR2 YYDKDF (reference sequence). The CDR3 spans 15 residues. The V end lost 0 bases, the J end lost 4 bases, and 12 bases lay between the germline ends. The CDR3 sequence is CATSRDPPGGTEAFF. In DNA, the CDR3 is TGTGCCACCAGCAGAGATCCGCCGGGGGGCACTGAAGCTTTCTTT.

V gene TRBV4-3 combines with J gene TRBJ1-2; no clear D gene. The V end lost 1 base, the J end lost 2 bases, and 5 bases lay between the germline ends. The CDR3 sequence is 13 residues long. CDR1 and CDR2 (germline): LGHNA, YSLEER. CDR3 sequence: CASSQVVNYGYTF. CDR3 DNA sequence: TGCGCCAGCAGCCAAGTTGTAAACTATGGCTACACCTTC.

This clonotype was seen a few times. This chain uses TRBV28 with TRBJ2-7, with D possibly being TRBD1 or TRBD2 (5 bases each). V lost 5 bases and J lost 0, with 14 bases in between. Germline CDR1 is MDHEN and CDR2 is SYDVKM. The CDR3 has 15 residues. The CDR3 DNA follows: TGTGCCAGCAGTCTTCGGGGCCTTAGCTCCTACGAGCAGTACTTC. Protein sequence: CASSLRGLSSYEQYF.

V usage is TRBV2 and J usage is TRBJ1-4; TRBD1 matches at 7 bases. The CDR3 length is 15 residues. V shed 6 bases, J shed 4 bases, and the junction held 8 bases outside the gene matches. Germline lookup yields CDR1 SNHLY and CDR2 FYNNEI. The CDR3 DNA sequence: TGTGCCAGCAGGGCTCCGGGACAGCTTAATGAAAAACTGTTTTTT. The encoded protein is CASRAPGQLNEKLFF. The full variable domain, in which reference TRBV2 and TRBJ1-4 provide the parts outside the CDR3, is EPEVTQTPSHQVTQMGQEVILRCVPISNHLYFYWYRQILGQKVEFLVSFYNNEISEKSEIFDDQFSVERPDGSNFTLKIRSTKLEDSAMYFCASRAPGQLNEKLFFGSGTQLSVL.

The J gene is TRBJ2-1, the V gene TRBV6-1; 8 bases agree with TRBD2. Germline V gene data show CDR1 as MNHNS and CDR2 as SASEGT. With 7 bases clipped from V and 7 bases from J, the junction kept 6 bases outside the gene matches. CDR3 length: 13 amino acids. As DNA, the CDR3 is TGTGCCAGCACAGCGGGGGCAAGGAATGAGCAGTTCTTC. The encoded protein is CASTAGARNEQFF.

The table lists this clonotype with a few counts. Here the CDR3 reads CASSQVYGGGELFF. CDR3 DNA sequence: TGCGCCAGCAGCCAAGTATATGGGGGCGGGGAGCTGTTTTTT. This chain links TRBV4-1 with TRBJ2-2; either TRBD1 or TRBD2 may supply D (5 bases each). V was clipped by 1 base and J by 7 bases, with 10 bases between them. Per germline, CDR1 MGHRA and CDR2 YSYEKL. The CDR3 length is 14 residues.

This clonotype was counted ten times or more. The chain employs TRBV7-2 and TRBJ1-6; D is unclear. V shed 5 bases and J shed 8 bases, with 7 bases lying between them. From germline, CDR1 is SGHTA and CDR2 FQGNSA. This CDR3 is built from 12 residues. This CDR3 reads CASSSPYSPLHF. The DNA of the CDR3 is TGTGCCAGCAGCAGTCCCTATTCACCCCTCCACTTT.

This clonotype was found many times. CDR3 region: CASSQARGLGILKAFF. CDR3 in DNA: TGCGCCAGCAGCCAAGCTAGGGGCCTAGGGATCTTAAAAGCTTTCTTT. The chain uses TRBV4-3 and TRBJ1-1; D is perhaps TRBD1 (5 bases). Trimming took 1 base from V and 9 from J, leaving 21 bases between them. CDR3 length: 16 amino acids. Germline assignment: CDR1 LGHNA and CDR2 YSLEER.

The chain couples TRBV12-3 or TRBV12-4 to TRBJ2-7; D is uncertain. The germline V and J ends were trimmed by 4 bases and 6 bases, with 13 bases remaining between them. CDR3 length: 13 residues. CDR3 in amino acids: CASSSNSFAEQYF. In DNA form, the CDR3 reads TGTGCCAGCAGTTCTAATTCTTTCGCCGAGCAGTACTTC.

Ten or more counts support this clonotype. The rearrangement links TRBV6-5 to TRBJ1-1; D might be TRBD1 (6 bases). Trimming removed 2 bases from V and 6 bases from J, with 13 bases in between. CDR1 MNHEY and CDR2 SVGAGI come from the germline V gene. This CDR3 comprises 14 residues. Here the CDR3 reads CASSYAPGGAEAFF. The CDR3 nucleotides read TGTGCCAGCAGTTACGCTCCGGGGGGCGCTGAAGCTTTCTTT.

This clonotype was seen a handful of times. V usage is TRBV12-5 and J usage is TRBJ2-1; no reliable D call. CDR1 is LGHNT and CDR2 is FRNRAP in the germline V gene. The ends were cut back, 2 bases at V and 7 bases at J, with 6 bases in the middle. The CDR3 consists of 12 residues. The CDR3 DNA reads TGTGCTAGTGGTTTGTTGGGTAATGAGCAGTTCTTC. Its protein is CASGLLGNEQFF.

This clonotype was seen at least ten times. The chain couples TRBV29-1 to TRBJ2-5, with 7 nucleotides matching TRBD1. Germline values: CDR1 SQVTM, CDR2 ANQGSEA. V dropped 7 bases and J dropped 3; count of bases not matched to a gene: 5. The CDR3 consists of 12 residues. The chain's CDR3 is CSATGVEETQYF. The CDR3 DNA reads as TGCAGCGCCACAGGGGTGGAAGAGACCCAGTACTTC.

This clonotype was observed many times. This rearrangement joins TRBV4-1 to TRBJ2-1; D possibly corresponds to TRBD2 (6 bases). The V end lost 0 bases, the J end lost 3 bases, and 15 bases lay between the germline ends. Germline V lookup: CDR1 MGHRA, CDR2 YSYEKL. This CDR3 contains 17 residues. The CDR3 coding sequence is TGCGCCAGCAGCCAAGAGAGTTACGGGACTGACTACAATGAGCAGTTCTTC. Translated: CASSQESYGTDYNEQFF.

This clonotype has at least ten counts. V usage is TRBV20-1 and J usage is TRBJ2-1, with 11 bases matching TRBD1. This CDR3 region has 16 residues. Germline CDR1 reads DFQATT; CDR2 reads SNEGSKA (reference sequence). With 6 bases clipped from V and 9 bases from J, the junction kept 16 bases outside the gene matches. The CDR3 DNA is TGCAGTGCACCGCCCACCCCGGGACAGGGGGTCGGTGAGCAGTTCTTC. As protein: CSAPPTPGQGVGEQFF.